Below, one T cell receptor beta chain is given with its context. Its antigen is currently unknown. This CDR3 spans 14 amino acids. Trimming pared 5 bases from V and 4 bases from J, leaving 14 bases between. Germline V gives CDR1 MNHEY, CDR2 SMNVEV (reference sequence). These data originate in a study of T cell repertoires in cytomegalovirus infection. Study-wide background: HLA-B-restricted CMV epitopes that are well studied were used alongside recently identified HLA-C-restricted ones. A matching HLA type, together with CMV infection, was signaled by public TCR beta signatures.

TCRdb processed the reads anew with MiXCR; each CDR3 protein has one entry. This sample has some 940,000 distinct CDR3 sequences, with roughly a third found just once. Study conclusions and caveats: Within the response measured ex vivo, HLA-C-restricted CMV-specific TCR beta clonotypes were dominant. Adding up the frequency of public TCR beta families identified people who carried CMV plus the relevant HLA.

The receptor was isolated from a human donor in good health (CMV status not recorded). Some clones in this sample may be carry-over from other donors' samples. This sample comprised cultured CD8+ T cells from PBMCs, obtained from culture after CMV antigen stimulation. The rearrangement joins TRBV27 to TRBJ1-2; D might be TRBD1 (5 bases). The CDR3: CASSPKGPIYGYTF. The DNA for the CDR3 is TGTGCCAGCAGTCCTAAGGGACCGATCTATGGCTACACCTTC.